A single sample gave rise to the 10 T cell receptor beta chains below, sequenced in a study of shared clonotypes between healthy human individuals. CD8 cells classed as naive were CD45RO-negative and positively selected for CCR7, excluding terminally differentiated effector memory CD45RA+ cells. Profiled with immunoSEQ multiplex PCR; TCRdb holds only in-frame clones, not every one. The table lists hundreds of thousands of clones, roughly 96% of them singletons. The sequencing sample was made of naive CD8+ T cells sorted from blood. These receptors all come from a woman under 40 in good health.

DNA for the CDR3: TGTGCCAGCAGTTTAAGTTGGGGCGGGGGCACTAGCACAGATACGCAGTATTTT. This gives the protein CASSLSWGGGTSTDTQYF. The V gene is TRBV28, the J gene TRBJ2-3, with D perhaps matching TRBD2 (7 bases). Germline V gene sequence: CDR1 MDHEN, CDR2 SYDVKM. The CDR3 is 18 residues long. Trimming removed 2 bases at V and 0 bases at J, with 18 bases between.

In DNA form, the CDR3 reads TGTGCCAGCAGCCGCGGGGGTAGGGGCATTCAGTACTTC. Amino acids: CASSRGGRGIQYF. This chain uses TRBV7-2 with TRBJ2-4; 7 bases are shared with TRBD2. The CDR3 extends over 13 amino acids. With 5 bases clipped from V and 9 bases from J, the junction kept 7 bases outside the gene matches. CDR1 and CDR2 from the germline V gene are SGHTA and FQGNSA.

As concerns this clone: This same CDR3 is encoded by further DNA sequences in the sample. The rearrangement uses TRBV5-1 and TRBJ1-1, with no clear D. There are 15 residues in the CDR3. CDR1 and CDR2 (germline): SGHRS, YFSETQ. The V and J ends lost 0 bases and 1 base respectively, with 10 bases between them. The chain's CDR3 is CASSLARTENTEAFF. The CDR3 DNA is TGCGCCAGCAGCTTGGCGCGGACGGAGAACACTGAAGCTTTCTTT.

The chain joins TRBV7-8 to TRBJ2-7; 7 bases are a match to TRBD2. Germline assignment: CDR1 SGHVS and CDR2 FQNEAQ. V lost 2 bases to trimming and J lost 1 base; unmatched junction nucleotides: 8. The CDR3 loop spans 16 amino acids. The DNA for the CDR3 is TGTGCCAGCAGCTTAACCGCTGAAGCGGGATCCTACGAGCAGTACTTC. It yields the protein CASSLTAEAGSYEQYF.

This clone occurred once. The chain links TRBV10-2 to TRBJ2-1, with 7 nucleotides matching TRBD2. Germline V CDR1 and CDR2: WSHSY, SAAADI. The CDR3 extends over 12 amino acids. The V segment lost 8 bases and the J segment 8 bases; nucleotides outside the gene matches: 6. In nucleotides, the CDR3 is TGCGCCAGCGGGGACTACCGGGATGAGCAGTTCTTC. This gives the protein CASGDYRDEQFF.

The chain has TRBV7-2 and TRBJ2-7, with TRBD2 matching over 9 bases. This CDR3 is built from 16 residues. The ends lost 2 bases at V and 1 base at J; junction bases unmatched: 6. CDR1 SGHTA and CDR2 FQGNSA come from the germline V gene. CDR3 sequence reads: CASSLTGLASSYEQYF. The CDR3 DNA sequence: TGTGCCAGCAGCTTAACAGGACTAGCGTCGTCCTACGAGCAGTACTTC.

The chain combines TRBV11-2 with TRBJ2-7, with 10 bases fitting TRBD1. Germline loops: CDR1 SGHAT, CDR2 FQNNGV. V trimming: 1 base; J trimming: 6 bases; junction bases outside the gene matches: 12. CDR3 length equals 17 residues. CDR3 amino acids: CASSLGPGTGAGGEQYF. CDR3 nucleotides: TGTGCCAGCAGCTTAGGGCCCGGGACAGGGGCCGGGGGCGAGCAGTACTTC.

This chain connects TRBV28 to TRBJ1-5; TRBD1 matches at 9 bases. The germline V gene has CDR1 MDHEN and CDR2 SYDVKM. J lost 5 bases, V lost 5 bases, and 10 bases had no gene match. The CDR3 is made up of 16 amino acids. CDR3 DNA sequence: TGTGCCAGCAGTCCGCTACAGGGGGCCGGGGATCAGCCCCAGCATTTT. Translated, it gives CASSPLQGAGDQPQHF.

The CDR3 nucleotides read TGTGCCAGCAGCCCGCCTATGGTAGGGGGAGCTTTCTTT. Protein: CASSPPMVGGAFF. The chain links TRBV7-9 to TRBJ1-1; tentative D call: TRBD1 (6 bases). Per germline, CDR1 SEHNR and CDR2 FQNEAQ (reference sequence). Trimming stripped 5 bases from V and 10 bases from J, with 17 bases between. This CDR3 is 13 amino acids long.

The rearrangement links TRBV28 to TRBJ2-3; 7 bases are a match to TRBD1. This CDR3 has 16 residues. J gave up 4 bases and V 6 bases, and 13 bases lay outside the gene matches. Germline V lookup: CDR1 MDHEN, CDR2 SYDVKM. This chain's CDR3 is CASSQTGSGSADTQYF. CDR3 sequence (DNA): TGTGCCAGCAGCCAGACAGGGAGTGGCTCGGCAGATACGCAGTATTTT.